Following are 29 T cell receptor beta chains from one sample sequenced in a study of regulatory T cells in long-lasting Graves disease (dated by TCRdb to the early 2020s). Per the publication, the time point label means: newly diagnosed GD, antithyroid drugs for less than 3 months. RNA was extracted from PBMCs in TRIzol for both TCR sequencing and RNA sequencing. The library was built by means of multiplex PCR. The instrument given in TCRdb is Illumina HiSeq 4000. CDR3 regions were amplified by Arm-PCR with iRepertoire HTBI primers to construct TCR beta libraries. The public reads were run again by TCRdb, first through fastp at Q25 and then through MiXCR, and only productive beta chains were kept. Each CDR3 protein gets just one entry, which takes the most common genes and DNA from the rows behind it. Within this sample are about 420,000 distinct CDR3 sequences, with about a sixth of them counted one time only. About a quarter of the sample goes to the ten largest clones.

These sequences were also reported in another study, on T cells in Graves' hyperthyroidism and ophthalmopathy.

Sample: peripheral blood mononuclear cells (PBMCs), taken at new diagnosis, from a patient treated with antithyroid drugs. The receptors shown here come from a woman between 18 and 29 years old with Graves disease. Donor details come from another sample of the same person, matched by shared clones.

This clonotype was counted ten times or more. Written as DNA, the CDR3 is TGTGCCAGCAGTGGGTCGGCAGGAATCAACGAGCAGTACTTC. Residues: CASSGSAGINEQYF. The chain couples TRBV2 to TRBJ2-7, with D hard to call. With 4 bases removed from V and 5 bases from J, the gap between germline ends came to 15 bases. Per the germline V gene, CDR1 is SNHLY and CDR2 is FYNNEI. The CDR3 has 14 amino acids.

The CDR3 reads CAWAPGASGNNEQFF. The CDR3, as DNA: TGTGCCTGGGCCCCAGGCGCTAGCGGCAACAATGAGCAGTTCTTC. J is TRBJ2-1 and V is TRBV30, with TRBD2 identical over 7 bases. V lost 5 bases and J lost 5; bases outside the gene matches: 12. Per germline, CDR1 GTSNPN and CDR2 SVGIG (reference sequence). The CDR3 runs to 15 residues.

This clonotype was counted a single time. V gene TRBV27 combines with J gene TRBJ2-1; D possibly corresponds to TRBD1 (6 bases). CDR1 is MNHEY and CDR2 is SMNVEV in the germline V gene (reference sequence). The CDR3 sequence is 16 residues long. Trimming stripped 4 bases from V and 3 bases from J, with 16 bases between. In nucleotides, the CDR3 is TGTGCCAGCAGTTCATTTAGACAGGCCCGCTACAATGAGCAGTTCTTC. Translation: CASSSFRQARYNEQFF.

This clonotype was observed at least ten times. The chain links TRBV12-3 or TRBV12-4 to TRBJ2-7; D is unclear. This CDR3 has 12 residues. Between the trimmed V and J ends, which lost 4 bases and 4 bases, there was a span of 8 bases. This CDR3 is CASSSDPYEQYF. As DNA, the CDR3 is TGTGCCAGCAGTTCCGACCCTTACGAGCAGTACTTC.

In its sample, this clonotype was seen many times. The genes are TRBV28 and TRBJ2-3, with TRBD2 matching over 9 bases. This CDR3 has 16 residues. Trimming took 2 bases from V and 2 from J; bases not matched to a gene: 5. Per germline, CDR1 MDHEN and CDR2 SYDVKM. The chain's CDR3 is CASSLKREVPTDTQYF. CDR3 nucleotide sequence: TGTGCCAGCAGTTTAAAGCGGGAGGTCCCCACAGATACGCAGTATTTT.

This clonotype was counted at least ten times. The V and J genes are TRBV6-5 and TRBJ2-3, with 7 nucleotides matching TRBD2. The germline V gene has CDR1 MNHEY and CDR2 SVGAGI. This CDR3 comprises 16 residues. Trimming at V came to 4 bases and at J to 5 bases, leaving 12 bases not matched to a gene. CDR3 bases: TGTGCCAGCAGTTTAGCGGGCCGATCATTGGAAGATACGCAGTATTTT. It specifies CASSLAGRSLEDTQYF.

In the case of this clonotype: A far larger clone is only one base removed, so a read error is likely. The DNA of the CDR3 is TGTGCCAGCAGTTTATCGGGACTTTACAATGAGCAGTACTTC. Translated: CASSLSGLYNEQYF. The J gene is TRBJ2-4, the V gene TRBV28; TRBD2 is a possible D gene (6 bases). V was pared by 1 base and J by 13 bases, with 17 bases between. Germline CDR1 reads MDHEN; CDR2 reads SYDVKM. CDR3 size: 14 residues.

This clonotype occurred many times. This chain links TRBV7-6 with TRBJ2-3, with 11 bases aligning to TRBD1. V was pared by 5 bases and J by 2 bases, with 3 bases of the junction left unmatched. The CDR3 loop spans 15 amino acids. Germline lookup yields CDR1 SGHVS and CDR2 FNYEAQ. The CDR3 region has the DNA TGTGCCAGCAGCCACGGACAGGGGGCCACAGATACGCAGTATTTT. It codes for CASSHGQGATDTQYF.

The table lists this clonotype with a few counts. This chain joins TRBV7-6 and TRBJ2-2, with 13 nucleotides matching TRBD2. The V gene end was trimmed by 4 bases and the J gene end by 2 bases; junction bases not matched to a gene: 7. The CDR3 spans 18 residues. Germline assignment: CDR1 SGHVS and CDR2 FNYEAQ. The CDR3, as DNA: TGTGCCAGCAGCTCCGGGACTAGCGGGACCAAAAACACCGGGGAGCTGTTTTTT. Translated, it gives CASSSGTSGTKNTGELFF. The full variable domain, its missing parts supplied by reference TRBV7-6 and TRBJ2-2, is GAGVSQSPRYKVTKRGQDVALRCDPISGHVSLYWYRQALGQGPEFLTYFNYEAQQDKSGLPNDRFSAERPEGSISTLTIQRTEQRDSAMYRCASSSGTSGTKNTGELFFGEGSRLTVL.

There are many counts of this clonotype. The CDR3 protein is CATSDGFSDTQYF. CDR3 in DNA: TGTGCCACCAGTGATGGGTTTTCGGATACGCAGTATTTT. The chain recombines TRBV24-1 with TRBJ2-3; D ambiguous. CDR1 is KGHDR and CDR2 is SFDVKD in the germline V gene. The V end lost 3 bases, the J end lost 6 bases, and 9 bases lay between the germline ends. The CDR3 loop spans 13 amino acids.

This clonotype was counted at least ten times. The chain uses TRBV3-1 and TRBJ2-7; D is perhaps TRBD2 (5 bases). In germline, CDR1 is LGHDT, CDR2 YNNKEL (reference sequence). V was clipped by 1 base and J by 3 bases, with 7 bases between them. The CDR3 runs to 13 residues. The CDR3, as DNA: TGTGCCAGCAGCCAAGCCGGGAACTACGAGCAGTACTTC. The encoded protein is CASSQAGNYEQYF.

The sample holds many counts of this clonotype. The chain links TRBV4-2 to TRBJ2-3; D is perhaps TRBD2 (7 bases). Germline V gene sequence: CDR1 LGHNA, CDR2 YNFKEQ. The CDR3 is 18 amino acids. V dropped 4 bases and J dropped 1 base, with 21 bases sitting between them. The CDR3 region has the DNA TGTGCCAGCAGCCCACAGGGCGGGAGAGGGGAGGGCACAGATACGCAGTATTTT. Protein: CASSPQGGRGEGTDTQYF.

There are many counts of this clonotype. For the CDR3, the DNA is TGTGCCAGCAGTTTAAAAGGGGGCGCGGAAGCTTTCTTT. Protein sequence: CASSLKGGAEAFF. This sequence joins TRBV28 and TRBJ1-1; 7 bases are shared with TRBD1. There are 13 residues in the CDR3. Germline-derived CDR1 and CDR2 are MDHEN and SYDVKM. The trim removed 2 bases at V and 8 bases at J, leaving 5 bases unmatched. The full variable domain, rest sourced from reference TRBV28 and TRBJ1-1, is DVKVTQSSRYLVKRTGEKVFLECVQDMDHENMFWYRQDPGLGLRLIYFSYDVKMKEKGDIPEGYSVSREKKERFSLILESASTNQTSMYLCASSLKGGAEAFFGQGTRLTVV.

The chain has TRBV9 and TRBJ2-7; possible D gene TRBD2, 6 bases. The CDR3 covers 15 residues. The germline V gene encodes CDR1 SGDLS and CDR2 YYNGEE. Between the trimmed V and J ends, which lost 4 bases and 1 base, there was a span of 15 bases. The DNA for the CDR3 is TGTGCCAGCAGCCCCCGCGGGGCACCTTCCTACGAGCAGTACTTC. It yields the protein CASSPRGAPSYEQYF.

This clonotype was counted between two and nine times. This sequence joins TRBV7-3 and TRBJ2-1; 7 nucleotides agree with TRBD1. This CDR3 is built from 15 residues. J was trimmed by 5 bases and V by 1 base; bases with no gene match: 5. Per the germline V gene, CDR1 is SGHTA and CDR2 is FQGTGA. Written as DNA, the CDR3 is TGTGCCAGCAGCTTAAGGTCAGGGGGACACAATGAGCAGTTCTTC. Amino acids: CASSLRSGGHNEQFF. Variable domain in full (rest from reference TRBV7-3 and TRBJ2-1): GAGVSQTPSNKVTEKGKYVELRCDPISGHTALYWYRQSLGQGPEFLIYFQGTGAADDSGLPNDRFFAVRPEGSVSTLKIQRTERGDSAVYLCASSLRSGGHNEQFFGPGTRLTVL.

In this sample, this clonotype turned up a few times. The V call is TRBV6-2 or TRBV6-3, the J call TRBJ2-1; 9 bases agree with TRBD1. The CDR3 has 14 residues. Looked up from germline, CDR1 is MNHEY and CDR2 is SVGEGT. The junction had 0 bases not matched to a gene; V was cut back by 5 bases and J by 1 base. The CDR3 region has the DNA TGTGCCAGCAGTGGGACAGGGTCCTACAATGAGCAGTTCTTC. The encoded protein is CASSGTGSYNEQFF.

This clonotype occurred many times. This chain joins TRBV5-6 and TRBJ2-7, with 8 bases lining up with TRBD1. CDR1 is SGHDT, CDR2 YYEEEE, per germline. The trim removed 4 bases at V and 5 bases at J, leaving 11 bases unmatched. This CDR3 comprises 15 residues. The CDR3 reads CASSLDLDRANEQYF. The CDR3 region has the DNA TGTGCCAGCAGCCTCGACTTGGACAGGGCCAACGAGCAGTACTTC.

The chain links TRBV19 to TRBJ2-5, with 9 bases identical to TRBD2. The V and J ends lost 9 bases and 11 bases, in that order; junction bases with no gene match: 19. Germline values: CDR1 LNHDA, CDR2 SQIVND (reference sequence). The CDR3 is 15 amino acids. CDR3 sequence reads: CASSLTSGGGNEQYF. As DNA, the CDR3 is TGTGCCAGCAGTCTGACTAGCGGTGGTGGGAATGAGCAGTACTTC.

This clonotype has more than one count but fewer than ten. The V call is TRBV15, the J call TRBJ2-1; 8 bases match TRBD1. V lost 8 bases, J lost 10 bases, and 13 bases stayed unmatched. In germline, CDR1 is LNHNV, CDR2 YYDKDF (reference sequence). CDR3 length: 14 amino acids. The chain's CDR3 is CATAADRGLYEQFF. As DNA, the CDR3 is TGTGCCACCGCGGCTGACAGGGGACTCTACGAGCAGTTCTTC.

The rearrangement joins TRBV20-1 to TRBJ1-4; D gene ambiguous. V lost 0 bases to trimming and J lost 6 bases, with 14 bases between them. The CDR3 has 15 amino acids. Germline assignment: CDR1 DFQATT and CDR2 SNEGSKA (reference sequence). CDR3 nucleotide sequence: TGCAGTGCTAGAGATCGTAAGGGTTCGTATGAAAAACTGTTTTTT. The encoded protein is CSARDRKGSYEKLFF.

There are a few counts of this clonotype. CDR3: CASSDSKGHTEAFF. The CDR3 DNA sequence: TGTGCCAGCAGTGATTCCAAGGGGCACACTGAAGCTTTCTTT. The rearrangement links TRBV6-2 or TRBV6-3 to TRBJ1-1; D perhaps matches TRBD1 (5 bases). V was shortened by 5 bases and J by 3 bases, with 13 bases between the two germline ends. The CDR3 length is 14 residues. Germline-derived CDR1 and CDR2 are MNHEY and SVGEGT.

This clonotype has ten or more counts. The chain has TRBV11-3 and TRBJ2-1; D possibly matches TRBD1 or TRBD2 (5 bases each). CDR1 and CDR2 (germline): SGHNT, YENEEA. Trimming removed 2 bases at V and 10 bases at J, with 15 bases between. This CDR3 spans 14 amino acids. CDR3 nucleotides: TGTGCCAGCAGCTTATATTGGGACCCAGACGAGCAGTTCTTC. This gives the protein CASSLYWDPDEQFF. The full variable domain, its missing parts supplied by reference TRBV11-3 and TRBJ2-1, is EAGVVQSPRYKIIEKKQPVAFWCNPISGHNTLYWYLQNLGQGPELLIRYENEEAVDDSQLPKDRFSAERLKGVDSTLKIQPAELGDSAVYLCASSLYWDPDEQFFGPGTRLTVL.

At least ten counts were recorded for this clonotype. This CDR3 is CAWSVGYNQETQYF. In DNA, the CDR3 is TGTGCCTGGAGTGTAGGCTACAACCAAGAGACCCAGTACTTC. This chain uses TRBV30 with TRBJ2-5; no reliable D call. The V end was cut by 0 bases, the J end by 0 bases, with 8 bases between. CDR1 is GTSNPN, CDR2 SVGIG, per germline (reference sequence). There are 14 residues in the CDR3.

V usage is TRBV18 and J usage is TRBJ1-5; 7 bases agree with TRBD1. V lost 3 bases, J lost 5 bases, and 1 base stayed unmatched. The CDR3 sequence is 13 residues long. Germline CDR1 reads KGHSH; CDR2 reads LQKENI. The CDR3 is CASSPDRHQPQHF. CDR3 in DNA: TGTGCCAGCTCACCGGACAGGCATCAGCCCCAGCATTTT.

Concerning this clonotype: A much larger clone differs by one base, so this may be a read error. J is TRBJ2-1 and V is TRBV28; 7 bases fit TRBD1. V lost 2 bases to trimming and J lost 10 bases; unmatched junction nucleotides: 8. CDR3 size: 14 residues. Per germline, CDR1 MDHEN and CDR2 SYDVKM. In DNA, the CDR3 is TGTGCCAGCAGTTTAAGCAGGGGGATTTACGAGCAGTTCTTC. It codes for CASSLSRGIYEQFF.

A few counts support this clonotype. The V call is TRBV7-9, the J call TRBJ2-2; D is perhaps TRBD1 (5 bases). CDR1 and CDR2 (germline): SEHNR, FQNEAQ (reference sequence). V lost 5 bases and J 5 bases, leaving 6 bases between the germline ends. There are 12 residues in the CDR3. The CDR3 bases are TGTGCCAGCAGCAGGGGTACCGGGGAGCTGTTTTTT. Protein: CASSRGTGELFF.

The CDR3 DNA is TGTGCCAGCGGGGGGTTTAACAATGAGCAGTTCTTC. Its protein product is CASGGFNNEQFF. The rearrangement links TRBV6-1 to TRBJ2-1, with D tentatively TRBD2 (6 bases). V was pared by 8 bases and J by 5 bases, with 10 bases between. The CDR3 is 12 amino acids. The germline V gene encodes CDR1 MNHNS and CDR2 SASEGT.

About this clonotype: A much larger clone is a single base away; this may be a read error. This rearrangement joins TRBV20-1 to TRBJ2-5; possibly TRBD1 or TRBD2 for D (5 bases each). The J call may be in error: the DNA end matches TRBJ2-1 better. CDR1 is DFQATT, CDR2 SNEGSKA, per germline (reference sequence). This CDR3 comprises 17 residues. The CDR3 is CSARVGLSERLGNEQFF. CDR3 nucleotides: TGCAGTGCTAGAGTGGGGCTTAGCGAGAGGTTGGGCAATGAGCAGTTCTTC.

The chain couples TRBV19 to TRBJ2-7; 9 bases agree with TRBD1. This CDR3 is 15 amino acids long. J gave up 4 bases and V 5 bases, and 9 bases lay outside the gene matches. The germline CDR1 and CDR2 sequences are LNHDA and SQIVND (reference sequence). CDR3 sequence: CASSATGTGSYEQYF. The CDR3 DNA reads as TGTGCCAGTAGTGCGACCGGGACAGGGTCTTACGAGCAGTACTTC.